One sample yielded the 20 T cell receptor beta chains listed below, sequenced in a study of blood T cells in healthy people across ages. For the second PCR, which ran for about 7 to 12 cycles, a sample-barcoded 5' primer and a J-beta primer mix were used. TCRdb itself ran the 5' RACE reads through MiXCR, one entry per CDR3 protein. Among over 1,200,000 distinct CDR3 sequences listed, approximately 60% were seen once. Input material: blood. Source of these receptors: a man between 18 and 29 years old in good health.

V usage is TRBV25-1 and J usage is TRBJ1-6, with D hard to call. CDR3 length: 13 amino acids. Germline loops: CDR1 MGHDK, CDR2 SYGVNS. V lost 4 bases and J 10 bases, leaving 11 bases between the germline ends. The CDR3 region has the DNA TGTGCCAGCAGTGGGGCTCTCCCATCACCCCTCCACTTT. It encodes CASSGALPSPLHF.

The chain employs TRBV7-2 and TRBJ2-4; no firm D call. With 4 bases removed from V and 4 bases from J, the gap between germline ends came to 23 bases. The CDR3 contains 18 residues. CDR1 and CDR2 (germline): SGHTA, FQGNSA. CDR3 loop: CASSSQEAPTNSKNIQYF. Here the CDR3 DNA reads TGTGCCAGCAGCTCCCAGGAAGCCCCAACTAACTCAAAAAACATTCAGTACTTC.

This sequence joins TRBV5-1 and TRBJ2-7, with D possibly TRBD1 on 5 matching bases. CDR3 length: 17 residues. V was clipped by 0 bases and J by 4 bases, with 20 bases between them. Germline V gene sequence: CDR1 SGHRS, CDR2 YFSETQ. The CDR3 nucleotides are TGCGCCAGCAGCTTGGGAAGCCAGGGTGGTAGTAAGTACGAGCAGTACTTC. It encodes CASSLGSQGGSKYEQYF. The full variable domain, completed using reference TRBV5-1 and TRBJ2-7, is KAGVTQTPRYLIKTRGQQVTLSCSPISGHRSVSWYQQTPGQGLQFLFEYFSETQRNKGNFPGRFSGRQFSNSRSEMNVSTLELGDSALYLCASSLGSQGGSKYEQYFGPGTRLTVT.

Written as DNA, the CDR3 is TGCGCCAGCAGCCCCCTCAGCGGGAGTGTCTACGAGCAGTACTTC. It translates to CASSPLSGSVYEQYF. The V and J genes are TRBV5-1 and TRBJ2-7, with 8 bases lining up with TRBD2. The germline CDR1 and CDR2 sequences are SGHRS and YFSETQ. The trim removed 4 bases at V and 3 bases at J, leaving 9 bases unmatched. CDR3 length: 15 residues.

This rearrangement joins TRBV5-1 to TRBJ2-5; 10 bases align to TRBD1. The J call may be wrong; the DNA end is better matched by TRBJ2-7. CDR3 size: 18 residues. Germline assignment: CDR1 SGHRS and CDR2 YFSETQ. CDR3 in amino acids: CASSPLWGTGQGFHEQYF. In DNA form, the CDR3 reads TGCGCCAGCAGCCCATTGTGGGGGACGGGACAGGGGTTTCACGAGCAGTACTTC.

This clonotype was picked up a small number of times. The rearrangement links TRBV12-3 or TRBV12-4 to TRBJ2-3; 7 positions agree with TRBD2. The CDR3 consists of 14 residues. The J segment lost 1 base and the V segment lost 5 bases, leaving 3 bases of the junction unmatched. This CDR3 reads CASSASGRTDTQYF. The CDR3 region has the DNA TGTGCCAGCAGTGCTAGCGGACGCACAGATACGCAGTATTTT.

The rearrangement joins TRBV2 to TRBJ2-7; 11 bases line up with TRBD2. This CDR3 is built from 18 residues. V was clipped by 7 bases and J by 0 bases; unmatched bases: 14. From germline, CDR1 is SNHLY and CDR2 FYNNEI. CDR3 residues: CASKGDTSGSPSSYEQYF. The DNA for the CDR3 is TGTGCCAGCAAGGGCGATACTAGCGGGAGCCCCAGCTCCTACGAGCAGTACTTC.

CDR3 sequence: CAIRGQGYNEQYF. CDR3 DNA: TGTGCCATCAGAGGACAGGGTTACAATGAGCAGTACTTC. This chain uses TRBV10-3 with TRBJ2-1, with TRBD1 matching 8 bases. Judging by the DNA end, TRBJ2-7 fits better; the J call may be wrong. Germline V CDR1 and CDR2: ENHRY, SYGVKD. The CDR3 spans 13 residues.

This chain joins TRBV29-1 and TRBJ1-2; no reliable D call. The CDR3 extends over 11 amino acids. The V gene lost 5 bases and the J gene lost 3 bases, with 7 bases spanning the gap. Germline CDR1 reads SQVTM; CDR2 reads ANQGSEA. CDR3 region: CSVLSDYGYTF. In DNA form, the CDR3 reads TGCAGCGTTCTTTCTGACTATGGCTACACCTTC.

This chain links TRBV4-2 with TRBJ1-5, with D tentatively TRBD1 (6 bases). CDR1 and CDR2 (germline): LGHNA, YNFKEQ. The CDR3 extends over 15 amino acids. V lost 1 base and J lost 5, with 12 bases in between. The CDR3 DNA is TGTGCCAGCAGCCAAGGCCAGGGGTGGTATCAGCCCCAGCATTTT. Translating gives CASSQGQGWYQPQHF.

This clonotype was observed a single time. The conserved closing phenylalanine or tryptophan is absent in this CDR3, likely reflecting a read error. Because the CDR3's place on the DNA is in doubt, the DNA is left out and the CDR3 is given as listed by TCRdb. CDR3: CASSPWSTDTQPV. The rearrangement joins TRBV5-1 to TRBJ2-3. 13 amino acids form the CDR3, both terminal residues included. CDR1 is SGHRS, CDR2 YFSETQ, per germline.

Concerning this clonotype: At one of its ends the junction is not consistent with the germline gene, which may arise from a read error. The chain employs TRBV6-1 and TRBJ2-1, with 7 bases matching TRBD2. Germline V CDR1 and CDR2: MNHNS, SASEGT. The CDR3 totals 15 residues. CDR3 nucleotide sequence: TGTGCCGGCAGTGAAGAGGGGAGGGGAGGAAATGAGCAGTTCTTC. It codes for CAGSEEGRGGNEQFF.

The chain couples TRBV3-1 to TRBJ2-5, with D unresolved. Matching the DNA end better, TRBJ2-7 makes the J call doubtful. The CDR3 is made up of 12 amino acids. Germline CDR1 is LGHDT and CDR2 is YNNKEL (reference sequence). CDR3 region: CASSQRSHEQYF. The CDR3 nucleotides read TGTGCCAGCAGCCAACGCAGTCACGAGCAGTACTTC.

The chain combines TRBV10-1 with TRBJ2-5; possibly TRBD1 or TRBD2 for D (5 bases each). This CDR3 spans 16 amino acids. V was shortened by 0 bases and J by 5 bases, with 16 bases between the two germline ends. The germline gives CDR1 WNHNN, CDR2 SYGVQD (reference sequence). This chain's CDR3 is CASSESKVGALETQYF. CDR3 bases: TGCGCCAGCAGTGAGTCGAAGGTCGGGGCCCTTGAGACCCAGTACTTC.

The J gene is TRBJ2-6, the V gene TRBV20-1; tentative D call: TRBD1 (5 bases). V was clipped by 4 bases and J by 0 bases, with 7 bases between them. Germline V CDR1 and CDR2: DFQATT, SNEGSKA (reference sequence). The CDR3 is 14 amino acids. The chain's CDR3 is CSAKDSSGANVLTF. The CDR3 DNA reads TGCAGTGCTAAAGACAGCTCTGGGGCCAACGTCCTGACTTTC.

The sample holds a few counts of this clonotype. The chain is built from TRBV9 and TRBJ2-6; D gene uncertain. CDR1 is SGDLS and CDR2 is YYNGEE in the germline V gene. Trimming cost V 2 bases and J 0 bases, with 3 bases left between them. The CDR3 has 14 residues. DNA of the CDR3: TGTGCCAGCAGCGTTCTCTCTGGGGCCAACGTCCTGACTTTC. Amino acid sequence: CASSVLSGANVLTF. Full variable domain (remainder filled in from reference TRBV9 and TRBJ2-6): DSGVTQTPKHLITATGQRVTLRCSPRSGDLSVYWYQQSLDQGLQFLIQYYNGEERAKGNILERFSAQQFPDLHSELNLSSLELGDSALYFCASSVLSGANVLTFGAGSRLTVL.

In its sample, this clonotype was seen a few times. The genes are TRBV28 and TRBJ1-4; D is undetermined. The germline V gene has CDR1 MDHEN and CDR2 SYDVKM. V lost 7 bases to trimming and J lost 0 bases, with 6 bases between them. The CDR3 has 13 amino acids. CDR3: CASTAATNEKLFF. CDR3 in DNA: TGTGCCAGCACGGCAGCAACTAATGAAAAACTGTTTTTT.

The chain combines TRBV4-3 with TRBJ2-1; D may correspond to TRBD1 or TRBD2 (5 bases each). The CDR3 totals 14 residues. Per germline, CDR1 LGHNA and CDR2 YSLEER. Trimming took off 5 bases at V and 13 bases at J, with 21 bases between the two ends. The CDR3 DNA sequence: TGCGCCAGCAGCGGTATGGGGGACCAAGAGACCCAGTTCTTC. Translation: CASSGMGDQETQFF.

The table lists this clonotype with a few counts. This rearrangement joins TRBV5-1 to TRBJ2-1, with D perhaps given as TRBD1 or TRBD2 (5 bases each). The CDR3 totals 13 residues. CDR1 and CDR2 (germline): SGHRS, YFSETQ. V dropped 4 bases and J dropped 6 bases, with 11 bases sitting between them. CDR3 coding DNA: TGCGCCAGCAGCCTAGGGACGGCCAATGAGCAGTTCTTC. Protein sequence: CASSLGTANEQFF.

This clonotype was seen a few times. The chain is built from TRBV20-1 and TRBJ2-3; D is ambiguous. V lost 0 bases to trimming and J lost 3 bases, with 10 bases between them. The CDR3 totals 14 residues. Germline V gene data show CDR1 as DFQATT and CDR2 as SNEGSKA (reference sequence). The CDR3 sequence is CSARDFEGTDTQYF. CDR3 nucleotide sequence: TGCAGTGCTAGAGATTTTGAAGGGACAGATACGCAGTATTTT.